These T cell receptor beta chains were read from a single sample in a study of graft-versus-host responses after intestinal transplantation. These receptors' antigens are unknown. Assay: immunoSEQ multiplex PCR; the TCRdb copy retains only in-frame clones and omits some. The table has 30,000 to 40,000 clones, approximately 94% seen once. The sample in question was unstimulated CD4+ T cells sorted from spleen or lymph node cells, obtained before transplant. The receptors shown here come from a human donor who was the organ donor for an intestinal transplant. Each CDR3 is given with its conserved first and last residue. A D gene is named only where the DNA matches it firmly. Some rows have no size entry. The others give once, few or many, or a class for an expanded clone.

d_gene	v_gene	j_gene	abundance	CDR3nt	CDR3aa
TRBD1	TRBV20-1	TRBJ1-1	.	TGCAGTGCCGACAGGGACACTGAAGCTTTCTTT	CSADRDTEAFF
.	TRBV5-4	TRBJ1-2	.	TGTGCCAGCAGCCAGGACGGGCTGTATGGCTACACCTTC	CASSQDGLYGYTF
.	TRBV7-9	TRBJ1-1	.	TGTGCCAGCAGCTTTAAATCCCGGGACACTGAAGCTTTCTTT	CASSFKSRDTEAFF
TRBD2	TRBV29-1	TRBJ2-5	once	TGCAGCGTTCGGACTAGCTGGGAGACCCAGTACTTC	CSVRTSWETQYF
.	TRBV4-1	TRBJ1-6	few	TGCGCCAGCAGCGAACAGGCGCACCATAATTCACCCCTCCACTTT	CASSEQAHHNSPLHF
TRBD2	TRBV7-2	TRBJ2-7	once	TGTGCCAGCAGCTTATTGCGGGGGGCCTACGAGCAGTACTTC	CASSLLRGAYEQYF
.	TRBV2	TRBJ2-5	.	TGTGCCAGCAACCCCTCTTCGCCTAGGAAAGAGACCCAGTACTTC	CASNPSSPRKETQYF
.	TRBV2	TRBJ1-5	.	TGTGCCAGCAGTGAAGGGAGGGGTAGCAATCAGCCCCAGCATTTT	CASSEGRGSNQPQHF
.	TRBV5-6	TRBJ2-1	.	TGTGCCAGCAGCCCCATGGGACCTAGAACCTACAATGAGCAGTTCTTC	CASSPMGPRTYNEQFF
TRBD1	TRBV7-9	TRBJ1-3	once	TGTGCCAGCAGCCTCGGACAGGCCTCTGGAAACACCATATATTTT	CASSLGQASGNTIYF
TRBD2	TRBV11-3	TRBJ2-7	.	TGTGCCAGCAGCCCGAGGACTAGCGGGGGGACCACATTCCGCGAGCAGTACTTC	CASSPRTSGGTTFREQYF
.	TRBV7-9	TRBJ2-2	once	TGTGCCAGCAGCTTAGCGTTGTCGGGCACCGGGGAGCTGTTTTTT	CASSLALSGTGELFF
.	TRBV18	TRBJ2-7	.	TGTGCCAGCTCACCACCCTCTCAGGCCAACGAGCAGTACTTC	CASSPPSQANEQYF
TRBD2	TRBV30	TRBJ2-3	few	TGTGCCTGGAGACTAGCGGGGGGCACAGATACGCAGTATTTT	CAWRLAGGTDTQYF
.	TRBV5-4	TRBJ2-5	once	TGTGCCAGCAGGTCGAGAGTCGGGGACCAAGAGACCCAGTACTTC	CASRSRVGDQETQYF
TRBD1	TRBV5-4	TRBJ2-7	.	TGTGCCAGCAGCTTGGGACAGGGTATGGAGCAGTACTTC	CASSLGQGMEQYF
.	TRBV30	TRBJ1-3	.	TGTGCCTGGAGTGTACTACGGACTACCTTCTCTGGAAACACCATATATTTT	CAWSVLRTTFSGNTIYF
.	TRBV7-3	TRBJ1-1	.	TGTGCCAGCAGCTTAAGTTCCGCAGTAGGGGACTACGCTTTCTTT	CASSLSSAVGDYAFF
.	TRBV4-2	TRBJ2-6	.	TGTGCCAGCAGCGGACGCTGGGGGCGGTCTGGGGCCAACGTCCTGACTTTC	CASSGRWGRSGANVLTF
TRBD1	TRBV4-1	TRBJ2-1	once	TGCGCCAGCAGCCCCCAACAGGGGGCGTATGAGCAGTTCTTC	CASSPQQGAYEQFF
.	TRBV5-1	TRBJ2-5	.	TGCGCCAGCAGCTTAAATACACATAGGGTTCAAGAGACCCAGTACTTC	CASSLNTHRVQETQYF
TRBD1	TRBV29-1	TRBJ1-5	few	TGCAGCGTTGAGAAAGGGGGCCGGAATCAGCCCCAGCATTTT	CSVEKGGRNQPQHF
.	TRBV7-9	TRBJ2-6	.	TGTGCCAGCAGCTTAGCCAGCTCTGGGGCCAACGTCCTGACTTTC	CASSLASSGANVLTF
.	TRBV5-4	TRBJ2-7	.	TGTGCCAGCAGCTTCGAGACAGGTGACTACGAGCAGTACTTC	CASSFETGDYEQYF
TRBD1	TRBV2	TRBJ2-7	.	TGTGCCAGCAGTCAGCGGGACAGGGGTATGAGGGAGCAGTACTTC	CASSQRDRGMREQYF
.	TRBV7-9	TRBJ2-7	.	TGTGCCAGCAGCTTAGTCTCTTCAAACTACGAGCAGTACTTC	CASSLVSSNYEQYF
.	TRBV4-2	TRBJ1-5	.	TGTGCCAGCAGCCAAGAACAGGATAATCAGCCCCAGCATTTT	CASSQEQDNQPQHF
.	TRBV10-2	TRBJ1-2	.	TGCGCCAGCACGGACGGAAGGGATGGCTACACCTTC	CASTDGRDGYTF